A single sample is the source of the 8 T cell receptor beta chains below, sequenced in a study of shared clonotypes between healthy human individuals (dated by TCRdb to the early 2020s). The library was obtained by the immunoSEQ multiplex PCR assay. TCRdb provides this immuneACCESS table in a form limited to in-frame rearrangements. Some clones are lacking; in checked studies, under half of them reflect an unresolved V gene, and why the rest are absent is not known. This sample holds a few million clones; 85% to 95% were observed only once. 0.3% to 0.4% of the sample is in the top ten clones. Material: naive CD4+ T cells from PBMCs. The cell subset or site label corresponds to: CD45RA+ positively selected. The source of these receptors is a man aged 18 to 35 in good health. Some clones in this sample may be carry-over from other donors' samples.

The chain links TRBV28 to TRBJ2-3; 9 nucleotides match TRBD1. The CDR3 is 13 residues long. The germline CDR1 and CDR2 sequences are MDHEN and SYDVKM. Trimming removed 6 bases from V and 14 bases from J; junction bases left unmatched: 12. The CDR3 is CASRGQGLSPVYF. In DNA form, the CDR3 reads TGTGCCAGCAGGGGACAGGGTCTCAGTCCAGTGTATTTT.

The chain joins TRBV18 to TRBJ2-3; no definite D call. This CDR3 comprises 13 residues. Trimming removed 3 bases at V and 3 bases at J, with 7 bases between. The germline CDR1 and CDR2 sequences are KGHSH and LQKENI. The CDR3 reads CASSPTETDTQYF. DNA of the CDR3: TGTGCCAGCTCACCCACCGAGACAGATACGCAGTATTTT.

V and J are TRBV6-6 and TRBJ2-3; TRBD1 is a possible D gene (5 bases). V was pared by 9 bases and J by 0 bases, with 13 bases between. Germline V lookup: CDR1 MNHNY, CDR2 SVGAGI (reference sequence). The CDR3 is 14 amino acids. CDR3: CASGGAYSTDTQYF. The CDR3 nucleotides read TGTGCCAGTGGTGGGGCCTACAGCACAGATACGCAGTATTTT.

The genes are TRBV10-3 and TRBJ2-7, with D perhaps given as TRBD1 or TRBD2 (5 bases each). Germline values: CDR1 ENHRY, CDR2 SYGVKD. The V end lost 6 bases, the J end lost 0 bases, and 6 bases lay between the germline ends. The CDR3 length is 12 residues. The CDR3 here is CAIRGTSYEQYF. The CDR3 nucleotides read TGTGCCATCAGGGGGACCTCCTACGAGCAGTACTTC.

The chain carries TRBV28 and TRBJ1-5, with D uncertain. Germline CDR1 and CDR2: MDHEN and SYDVKM. Trimming removed 2 bases from V and 6 bases from J, with 14 bases in between. This CDR3 is 15 amino acids long. In DNA, the CDR3 is TGTGCCAGCAGTTTAGGCTGGGCAGGCGTTCAGCCCCAGCATTTT. Translating it yields CASSLGWAGVQPQHF.

V and J are TRBV6-5 and TRBJ2-2, with D unresolved. In germline, CDR1 is MNHEY, CDR2 SVGAGI. Trimming removed 4 bases from V and 6 bases from J, with 15 bases in between. The CDR3 runs 15 residues. The DNA for the CDR3 is TGTGCCAGCAGTTCCTCTTCGGTAGATGCCGGGGAGCTGTTTTTT. This encodes CASSSSSVDAGELFF.

The chain uses TRBV7-9 and TRBJ2-5; D is tentatively TRBD1 or TRBD2 (5 bases each). CDR1 is SEHNR and CDR2 is FQNEAQ in the germline V gene (reference sequence). V shed 4 bases and J shed 5 bases, with 14 bases lying between them. The length of the CDR3 is 14 residues. CDR3 sequence: CASSSWDRWETQYF. The CDR3 DNA reads TGTGCCAGCAGCTCATGGGACCGGTGGGAGACCCAGTACTTC.

This chain joins TRBV9 and TRBJ1-5, with D uncertain. CDR3 length equals 13 residues. Germline V gives CDR1 SGDLS, CDR2 YYNGEE. V was shortened by 4 bases and J by 9 bases, with 14 bases between the two germline ends. The CDR3 nucleotides read TGTGCCAGCAGCTCACGCCATGGGCGGCCCCAGCATTTT. It codes for CASSSRHGRPQHF.